These T cell receptor beta chains were read from a single sample in a study of blood T cell repertoires in COVID-19. Assay used: immunoSEQ multiplex PCR; TCRdb lists only in-frame clones, some missing. Of around 400,000 clones in the sample, roughly nine tenths were seen once. Sequencing was carried out using PBMCs or T cells enriched from blood (not recorded which). The receptors originated from a woman between 40 and 50 years old who had been exposed to COVID-19. The CDR3 runs from the conserved cysteine through the conserved F or W. The D gene is left open where the match is weak. A clone size is listed for some rows: how often the clone was seen (once, few, many), or a class if it is expanded.

V gene: TRBV27; J gene: TRBJ2-1; clone size: -; D gene: TRBD1; CDR3 protein: CASSLRGQTHDYNEQFF; CDR3 DNA: TGTGCCAGCAGTTTAAGGGGACAGACACATGACTACAATGAGCAGTTCTTC
V gene: TRBV19; J gene: TRBJ2-7; clone size: -; D gene: -; CDR3 protein: CASSSAVYYEQYF; CDR3 DNA: TGTGCCAGTAGTTCCGCAGTTTACTACGAGCAGTACTTC
V gene: TRBV6-6; J gene: TRBJ2-5; clone size: -; D gene: -; CDR3 protein: CASSYDGLQETQYF; CDR3 DNA: TGTGCCAGCAGTTATGACGGACTCCAAGAGACCCAGTACTTC
V gene: TRBV30; J gene: TRBJ1-6; clone size: -; D gene: -; CDR3 protein: CAGDRSKDSPLHF; CDR3 DNA: TGTGCCGGTGACAGGTCGAAGGATTCACCCCTCCACTTT
V gene: TRBV30; J gene: TRBJ2-5; clone size: -; D gene: TRBD2; CDR3 protein: CAWKGSGGTVAQYF; CDR3 DNA: TGTGCCTGGAAGGGCTCGGGGGGGACGGTGGCCCAGTACTTC
V gene: TRBV11-3; J gene: TRBJ1-6; clone size: -; D gene: -; CDR3 protein: CASSLRDRTDSPLHF; CDR3 DNA: TGTGCCAGCAGCTTACGAGACAGGACCGATTCACCCCTCCACTTT
V gene: TRBV19; J gene: TRBJ2-7; clone size: -; D gene: TRBD1; CDR3 protein: CASSTPFGTGGVEQYF; CDR3 DNA: TGTGCCAGTAGTACTCCTTTTGGGACAGGGGGCGTCGAGCAGTACTTC
V gene: TRBV19; J gene: TRBJ2-1; clone size: -; D gene: TRBD2; CDR3 protein: CASSILAGEGGNEQFF; CDR3 DNA: TGTGCCAGTAGTATACTAGCGGGAGAGGGCGGCAATGAGCAGTTCTTC
V gene: TRBV19; J gene: TRBJ2-1; clone size: -; D gene: TRBD1; CDR3 protein: CASTSGQGVDEQFF; CDR3 DNA: TGTGCCAGCACCTCGGGACAGGGCGTCGATGAGCAGTTCTTC
V gene: TRBV30; J gene: TRBJ1-2; clone size: -; D gene: -; CDR3 protein: CAWSEAGFYYGYTF; CDR3 DNA: TGTGCCTGGAGTGAAGCCGGGTTCTACTATGGCTACACCTTC
V gene: TRBV30; J gene: TRBJ1-2; clone size: -; D gene: -; CDR3 protein: CAWNHLDSVGAGYTF; CDR3 DNA: TGTGCCTGGAACCACTTGGACAGTGTGGGGGCAGGCTACACCTTC
V gene: TRBV3-1/TRBV3-2; J gene: TRBJ2-7; clone size: once; D gene: -; CDR3 protein: CASSPGVGQTSYEQYF; CDR3 DNA: TGTGCCAGCAGCCCGGGGGTGGGACAGACTAGCTACGAGCAGTACTTC
V gene: TRBV5-1; J gene: TRBJ1-3; clone size: -; D gene: -; CDR3 protein: CASSSGAPGNTIYF; CDR3 DNA: TGCGCCAGCAGCTCTGGAGCGCCTGGAAACACCATATATTTT
V gene: TRBV2; J gene: TRBJ1-4; clone size: -; D gene: -; CDR3 protein: CASRQVVEKLFF; CDR3 DNA: TGTGCCAGCAGACAGGTAGTCGAAAAACTGTTTTTT
V gene: TRBV9; J gene: TRBJ2-3; clone size: -; D gene: -; CDR3 protein: CASSVVGSFGTDTQYF; CDR3 DNA: TGTGCCAGCAGCGTAGTCGGTAGTTTCGGCACAGATACGCAGTATTTT
V gene: TRBV4-1; J gene: TRBJ2-1; clone size: -; D gene: -; CDR3 protein: CASSPFSGNYNEQFF; CDR3 DNA: TGCGCCAGCAGCCCCTTTAGCGGCAATTACAATGAGCAGTTCTTC
V gene: TRBV11-2; J gene: TRBJ1-6; clone size: -; D gene: -; CDR3 protein: CASSLEPGRGVNSPLHF; CDR3 DNA: TGTGCCAGCAGCTTAGAACCGGGACGGGGGGTAAATTCACCCCTCCACTTT
V gene: TRBV5-1; J gene: TRBJ2-1; clone size: -; D gene: -; CDR3 protein: CASSGPPPGEQFF; CDR3 DNA: TGCGCCAGCAGCGGGCCCCCACCTGGAGAGCAGTTCTTC
V gene: TRBV7-9; J gene: TRBJ2-1; clone size: -; D gene: TRBD2; CDR3 protein: CASSPVAGGPDEQFF; CDR3 DNA: TGTGCCAGCAGCCCAGTAGCGGGAGGGCCGGATGAGCAGTTCTTC
V gene: TRBV6-1; J gene: TRBJ1-3; clone size: -; D gene: -; CDR3 protein: CASSEAGDSPYTIYF; CDR3 DNA: TGTGCCAGCAGTGAAGCAGGGGATTCACCGTACACCATATATTTT
V gene: TRBV6-5; J gene: TRBJ1-1; clone size: -; D gene: TRBD1; CDR3 protein: CASSYSTGGTEAFF; CDR3 DNA: TGTGCCAGCAGTTACTCCACAGGGGGGACTGAAGCTTTCTTT
V gene: TRBV9; J gene: TRBJ1-1; clone size: few; D gene: -; CDR3 protein: CASSPGGNTEAFF; CDR3 DNA: TGTGCCAGCAGCCCGGGGGGCAATACTGAAGCTTTCTTT
V gene: TRBV12-5; J gene: TRBJ1-2; clone size: once; D gene: -; CDR3 protein: CASGFGPVLYGYTF; CDR3 DNA: TGTGCTAGTGGTTTTGGCCCAGTCCTCTATGGCTACACCTTC
V gene: TRBV13; J gene: TRBJ2-2; clone size: -; D gene: -; CDR3 protein: CASNLNTGINTGELFF; CDR3 DNA: TGTGCCAGCAACTTAAATACCGGGATAAACACCGGGGAGCTGTTTTTT
V gene: TRBV15; J gene: TRBJ2-7; clone size: -; D gene: TRBD1; CDR3 protein: CATSRGRLQTGRNEQYF; CDR3 DNA: TGTGCCACCAGCAGAGGCCGACTCCAGACAGGGAGAAACGAGCAGTACTTC
V gene: TRBV10-1; J gene: TRBJ2-5; clone size: -; D gene: TRBD2; CDR3 protein: CASSESMGLRSETQYF; CDR3 DNA: TGCGCCAGCAGTGAGTCTATGGGACTACGATCAGAGACCCAGTACTTC
V gene: TRBV15; J gene: TRBJ2-1; clone size: -; D gene: -; CDR3 protein: CATSKQGVSDNEQFF; CDR3 DNA: TGTGCCACCAGCAAACAGGGCGTGTCGGACAATGAGCAGTTCTTC
V gene: TRBV29-1; J gene: TRBJ1-1; clone size: -; D gene: -; CDR3 protein: CSVEGGQGKEMNTEAFF; CDR3 DNA: TGCAGCGTTGAAGGGGGTCAGGGGAAGGAAATGAACACTGAAGCTTTCTTT
V gene: TRBV10-1; J gene: TRBJ2-2; clone size: -; D gene: TRBD1; CDR3 protein: CASSDQRQGVSGELFF; CDR3 DNA: TGCGCCAGCAGTGATCAGCGACAGGGGGTATCCGGGGAGCTGTTTTTT
V gene: TRBV19; J gene: TRBJ2-7; clone size: once; D gene: -; CDR3 protein: CASSRGSEQYF; CDR3 DNA: TGTGCCAGTAGTAGAGGTAGCGAGCAGTACTTC
V gene: TRBV6-5; J gene: TRBJ2-6; clone size: few; D gene: TRBD1; CDR3 protein: CASSSGTGGANVLTF; CDR3 DNA: TGTGCCAGCAGTTCAGGGACAGGCGGGGCCAACGTCCTGACTTTC
V gene: TRBV29-1; J gene: TRBJ2-1; clone size: -; D gene: TRBD2; CDR3 protein: CSVERLAGGDEQFF; CDR3 DNA: TGCAGCGTTGAAAGACTAGCGGGAGGCGATGAGCAGTTCTTC
V gene: TRBV5-5; J gene: TRBJ1-5; clone size: -; D gene: -; CDR3 protein: CASSLADPRLNQPQHF; CDR3 DNA: TGTGCCAGCAGCTTGGCTGATCCCAGGTTGAATCAGCCCCAGCATTTT
V gene: TRBV7-9; J gene: TRBJ1-1; clone size: -; D gene: -; CDR3 protein: CASSFREGTEAFF; CDR3 DNA: TGTGCCAGCAGCTTCAGGGAGGGCACTGAAGCTTTCTTT
V gene: TRBV18; J gene: TRBJ1-1; clone size: -; D gene: -; CDR3 protein: CASSPAGGGNTEAFF; CDR3 DNA: TGTGCCAGCTCACCCGCGGGAGGTGGGAACACTGAAGCTTTCTTT
V gene: TRBV19; J gene: TRBJ1-1; clone size: -; D gene: -; CDR3 protein: CASSIDRSREAFF; CDR3 DNA: TGTGCCAGTAGTATAGATCGATCAAGGGAGGCTTTCTTT
V gene: TRBV12-3/TRBV12-4; J gene: TRBJ2-2; clone size: once; D gene: -; CDR3 protein: CASTKQDIGELFF; CDR3 DNA: TGTGCCAGCACCAAACAGGACATCGGGGAGCTGTTTTTT
V gene: TRBV27; J gene: TRBJ1-1; clone size: -; D gene: TRBD1; CDR3 protein: CASTYIGTGALNTEAFF; CDR3 DNA: TGTGCCAGCACTTACATAGGGACAGGGGCTTTGAACACTGAAGCTTTCTTT
V gene: TRBV4-2; J gene: TRBJ2-5; clone size: -; D gene: -; CDR3 protein: CASSQDLETQYF; CDR3 DNA: TGTGCCAGCAGCCAAGATCTAGAGACCCAGTACTTC
V gene: TRBV5-1; J gene: TRBJ1-4; clone size: once; D gene: -; CDR3 protein: CASSLDGVEKLFF; CDR3 DNA: TGCGCCAGCAGCTTGGACGGGGTTGAAAAACTGTTTTTT
V gene: TRBV7-9; J gene: TRBJ1-4; clone size: once; D gene: -; CDR3 protein: CASSLVGGWGKLFF; CDR3 DNA: TGTGCCAGCAGCTTAGTCGGGGGTTGGGGAAAACTGTTTTTT
V gene: TRBV7-2; J gene: TRBJ2-7; clone size: -; D gene: TRBD1; CDR3 protein: CASSRDRKYEQYF; CDR3 DNA: TGTGCCAGCAGCCGGGACAGAAAGTACGAGCAGTACTTC
V gene: TRBV16; J gene: TRBJ1-5; clone size: -; D gene: TRBD1; CDR3 protein: CASSQWTGGNQPQHF; CDR3 DNA: TGTGCCAGCAGCCAATGGACAGGGGGCAATCAGCCCCAGCATTTT
V gene: TRBV7-2; J gene: TRBJ1-4; clone size: -; D gene: -; CDR3 protein: CASSARINEKLFF; CDR3 DNA: TGTGCCAGCAGCGCCAGGATAAATGAAAAACTGTTTTTT
V gene: TRBV5-1; J gene: TRBJ2-5; clone size: -; D gene: -; CDR3 protein: CASRREETQYF; CDR3 DNA: TGCGCCTCTCGGAGGGAAGAGACCCAGTACTTC
V gene: TRBV5-1; J gene: TRBJ1-3; clone size: -; D gene: -; CDR3 protein: CASSPGGVGGNTIYF; CDR3 DNA: TGCGCCAGCAGCCCGGGAGGGGTTGGTGGAAACACCATATATTTT
V gene: TRBV2; J gene: TRBJ1-2; clone size: -; D gene: -; CDR3 protein: CASSEVGSYGYTF; CDR3 DNA: TGTGCCAGCAGTGAAGTTGGCAGCTATGGCTACACCTTC
V gene: TRBV9; J gene: TRBJ2-3; clone size: -; D gene: TRBD2; CDR3 protein: CASSGRTSGNAFRRTDTQYF; CDR3 DNA: TGTGCCAGCAGCGGCCGGACTAGCGGGAACGCCTTTAGGAGGACAGATACGCAGTATTTT